Each of the 14 T cell receptor beta chains below was sequenced from the same sample in a study of somatic mutations in cytotoxic T cells in rheumatoid arthritis. Profiling relied on immunoSEQ multiplex PCR, and the TCRdb table lists in-frame clones only, not all of them. The table records roughly 10,000 clones, approximately 85% of them present only once. Sequencing input: CD8+ T cells sorted from blood. These receptors all come from a woman aged 50 to 65 in good health.

This chain uses TRBV6-5 with TRBJ2-7; the D is unclear. Germline values: CDR1 MNHEY, CDR2 SVGAGI. This CDR3 is 13 amino acids long. V lost 0 bases and J 5 bases, leaving 8 bases between the germline ends. The CDR3 DNA follows: TGTGCCAGCAGTTACTCGGGCCCCGACGAGCAGTACTTC. Protein: CASSYSGPDEQYF.

This rearrangement joins TRBV7-2 to TRBJ2-5, with D possibly being TRBD1 (8 bases). The better agreement between TRBJ2-7 and the DNA end casts doubt on the J call. There are 15 residues in the CDR3. Germline CDR1 reads SGHTA; CDR2 reads FQGNSA. In DNA, the CDR3 is TGTGCCAGCAGCCTTGGGGGGGGACAGGCCTACGAGCAGTACTTC. Protein: CASSLGGGQAYEQYF.

This clone appeared a few times. The chain is built from TRBV6-5 and TRBJ1-2, with TRBD1 matching over 10 bases. V trimming: 0 bases; J trimming: 4 bases; junction bases outside the gene matches: 2. In germline, CDR1 is MNHEY, CDR2 SVGAGI. The CDR3 has 15 amino acids. As DNA, the CDR3 is TGTGCCAGCAGTTACTCGGGACAGGGGAGCTATGGCTACACCTTC. Protein: CASSYSGQGSYGYTF.

The chain is built from TRBV6-6 and TRBJ1-4, with D maybe TRBD1 (5 bases). The CDR3 covers 13 residues. Germline CDR1 is MNHNY and CDR2 is SVGAGI (reference sequence). The V end was cut by 9 bases, the J end by 12 bases, with 20 bases between. CDR3 sequence reads: CASIYGGTGELFF. CDR3 DNA: TGTGCCAGTATCTACGGGGGGACCGGGGAACTGTTTTTT.

The chain links TRBV30 to TRBJ1-1; no reliable D call. Trimming stripped 3 bases from V and 6 bases from J, with 20 bases between. The length of the CDR3 is 15 residues. CDR1 GTSNPN and CDR2 SVGIG come from the germline V gene (reference sequence). The CDR3 is CAWRLPWLEGAEAFF. In DNA, the CDR3 is TGTGCCTGGAGGCTCCCCTGGTTGGAGGGCGCTGAAGCTTTCTTT.

The chain joins TRBV6-5 to TRBJ2-3, with 10 bases fitting TRBD2. V dropped 4 bases and J dropped 2; count of bases not matched to a gene: 6. The CDR3 covers 16 residues. The V gene's germline CDR1 is MNHEY and CDR2 SVGAGI. The CDR3 DNA sequence: TGTGCCAGCAGTTCCGGGGGACTAGCGAACACAGATACGCAGTATTTT. This codes for CASSSGGLANTDTQYF.

V is TRBV2 and J is TRBJ2-1; 7 bases fit TRBD1. Germline CDR1 SNHLY, CDR2 FYNNEI. Trimming took 2 bases from V and 4 from J; bases not matched to a gene: 8. CDR3 size: 16 residues. The CDR3 sequence: CASSENRDSPYNEQFF. For the CDR3, the DNA is TGTGCCAGCAGTGAAAACCGGGACAGCCCATACAATGAGCAGTTCTTC. The full variable domain, with the rest looked up from reference TRBV2 and TRBJ2-1, is EPEVTQTPSHQVTQMGQEVILRCVPISNHLYFYWYRQILGQKVEFLVSFYNNEISEKSEIFDDQFSVERPDGSNFTLKIRSTKLEDSAMYFCASSENRDSPYNEQFFGPGTRLTVL.

This clone was detected only once. J is TRBJ1-5 and V is TRBV7-8; 8 nucleotides match TRBD1. This CDR3 comprises 14 residues. Trimming removed 4 bases from V and 5 bases from J; junction bases left unmatched: 4. Per germline, CDR1 SGHVS and CDR2 FQNEAQ. The CDR3 sequence is CASSSTQGDQPQHF. The CDR3 DNA follows: TGTGCCAGCAGCTCCACACAGGGGGATCAGCCCCAGCATTTT.

Only a few counts were recorded for this clone. V is TRBV6-6 and J is TRBJ2-7; D perhaps matches TRBD2 (6 bases). Germline CDR1 is MNHNY and CDR2 is SVGAGI (reference sequence). Trimming stripped 5 bases from V and 1 base from J, with 9 bases between. The CDR3 is 13 amino acids. CDR3 region: CASSTGTSYEQYF. In nucleotides, the CDR3 is TGTGCCAGCAGTACTGGGACTTCCTACGAGCAGTACTTC.

This chain connects TRBV2 to TRBJ2-3; 12 bases fit TRBD1. CDR3 length: 16 residues. After removal of 2 bases from V and 5 bases from J, the junction contained 5 bases not matched to a gene. CDR1 is SNHLY and CDR2 is FYNNEI in the germline V gene. CDR3 coding DNA: TGTGCCAGCAGTGAATGGGACAGGGGGCTGGAAGATACGCAGTATTTT. Translation: CASSEWDRGLEDTQYF.

V is TRBV11-2 and J is TRBJ2-3, with TRBD1 identical over 7 bases. Unmatched junction bases numbered 10, after V lost 6 bases and J lost 4 bases. Germline lookup yields CDR1 SGHAT and CDR2 FQNNGV. This CDR3 has 15 amino acids. The CDR3 spells CASSPLTGAPDTQYF. The DNA for the CDR3 is TGTGCCAGCAGTCCTTTAACAGGGGCCCCAGATACGCAGTATTTT.

This sequence joins TRBV13 and TRBJ2-3; D call uncertain. CDR3 length: 13 residues. Between the trimmed V and J ends, which lost 5 bases and 0 bases, there was a span of 6 bases. Germline CDR1 reads PRHDT; CDR2 reads FYEKMQ (reference sequence). The CDR3 DNA reads as TGTGCCAGCAGCGGCCCTAGCACAGATACGCAGTATTTT. Its translation is CASSGPSTDTQYF.

The chain has TRBV7-9 and TRBJ2-7, with D possibly TRBD2 on 6 matching bases. The CDR3 is 13 amino acids. V was trimmed by 6 bases and J by 4 bases, leaving 13 bases between them. Per germline, CDR1 SEHNR and CDR2 FQNEAQ (reference sequence). CDR3 protein: CASSWGETYEQYF. The CDR3 DNA follows: TGTGCCAGCAGTTGGGGGGAAACGTACGAGCAGTACTTC.

J is TRBJ1-5 and V is TRBV30, with a weak D call TRBD1 (6 bases). The CDR3 is 14 residues long. Trimming stripped 0 bases from V and 4 bases from J, with 10 bases between. Germline V gene lookup returns CDR1 GTSNPN and CDR2 SVGIG (reference sequence). CDR3 coding DNA: TGTGCCTGGAGTGTGGGGGCAGGGAATCAGCCCCAGCATTTT. It yields the protein CAWSVGAGNQPQHF.